This TCR beta chain was profiled in a study of quantifying T cell responses using KT2 cells. Study as a whole: Reverse transcription used primers in the TCR alpha and beta constant regions.

The V and J ends lost 0 bases and 3 bases, in that order; junction bases with no gene match: 6. The length of the CDR3 is 17 residues. Looked up from germline, CDR1 is SGHVS and CDR2 is FNYEAQ. A single-stranded UMI oligo with SP2 sequence was ligated to cDNA 3' ends. The first PCR ran 4 to 5 cycles with an equimolar RC1.1 and RC1.2 beta primer mix. TCRdb ran MiXCR on the UMI-ligation and nested PCR reads and lists one entry per CDR3 protein. The data contain fewer than 50,000 distinct CDR3 sequences, approximately 15% of them singletons. KT2, a clone with a known TCR, was spiked into unfractionated PBMC. This clonotype was picked up a small number of times.

Sequencing was performed on PBMCs spiked with cells of the T cell clone KT2. The V gene is TRBV7-6, the J gene TRBJ2-3; TRBD1 aligns across 10 bases. The origin of this receptor is a human donor. In DNA, the CDR3 is TGTGCCAGCAGCTTAGCTGACAGGGGGCTAGTGACAGATACGCAGTATTTT. Its protein product is CASSLADRGLVTDTQYF.